This T cell receptor (beta chain) was identified in a study of shared clonotypes between healthy human individuals (dated by TCRdb to about 2020). Notes on the research overall: The cohort included three men and a couple of women between 18 and 49 years of age. Per donor, three plates each were used for CD4 naive and CD4 memory, two for CD8 naive, and one for CD8 memory. Blood TCR repertoires of 5 or 6 healthy adults were deeply sequenced to estimate repertoire size and the extent of clonotype sharing between individuals. Different laboratories and diverse techniques were used to prepare libraries and sequence TCR repertoires, to increase sequencing depth and limit assay-specific biases. Leukapheresis yielded between about 0.94 and 10 billion PBMCs per donor.

This clone was seen a single time. Its cognate antigen has yet to be identified. There are no base qualities to consult, and no much larger clone falls within one base. Using the deep immunoSEQ assay, multiplex PCR amplified TCR CDR3 regions from genomic DNA. Genomic DNA extracted from each cell subset was distributed evenly over all wells of several immunoSEQ 96-well plates, and each plate served as one replicate. For sorted subsets, about 210 ng of genomic DNA, equivalent to some 33,000 T cell genomes, went into each replicate PCR. Purified libraries were measured with a Qubit 3.0 fluorometer, size-checked on a Bioanalyzer 2100, and measured again with the KAPA Library Quantification kit. Every immunoSEQ 96-well plate was sequenced on a separate single-read 150-cycle Illumina NextSeq 550 flow cell. Per the source publication's procedure: The immunoSEQ output contained only junctional sequences without quality scores, so filtering could not match that applied to full-length reads. To assign V/J genes and CDR3, sequences were annotated against IMGT germline references using PyIR, a Python wrapper for IgBLAST v1.9. Any read was removed if the V/J assignment was weak (E-value above 1e-6), the CDR3 was missing, or the read contained stop codons, out-of-frame junctions, or ambiguous translated residues. V3J clonotypes were defined as sequences sharing the same inferred V gene, J gene, and CDR3 amino acid sequence. Percentage overlap between repertoires was computed as shared unique clonotypes divided by the size of the smaller repertoire. Repertoire richness was assessed with RTK rarefaction, the Chao1 estimator, and Recon v2.1 estimates of unobserved clonotypes. For all TCRbeta clonotypes obtained by the gDNA method from several donors, generation probabilities were computed with OLGA. TCRdb mirrors the immuneACCESS table, restricted to in-frame sequences. Some clones are absent from its copies; in checked studies, under half trace to an unresolved V gene, and the reason for the others is unknown. V and J calls and clone size are those listed in that table; D and trimming were worked out from the DNA. The sample has roughly 100,000 clones on record, around 64% of them singletons. The top ten constitute approximately 23% of the sample.

Healthy HIV-negative adults with no recently reported acute infections or vaccinations were included as donors. Only Caucasian adults living in Nashville, Tennessee, USA were represented among the donors. CD8 memory samples combined magnetically selected CD45RO+ cells with CCR7-negative CD45RA+ effector memory (TemRA) cells. After blood collection by leukapheresis, PBMCs were isolated using Ficoll-Histopaque density gradient centrifugation and then cryopreserved in the vapor phase of liquid nitrogen. Analytical flow cytometry was used to check the purity and quantity of every magnetically sorted T cell population. Genomic DNA was isolated from each sorted fraction and quantified by UV absorbance on a Nanodrop 2000c. The junction shows trimming of 5 bases on V and 3 bases on J, plus 16 bases between the germline ends. The germline V gene sets CDR1 to SGHVS and CDR2 to FQNEAQ. Including cysteine and phenylalanine, the CDR3 has 15 amino acids. Kept here is only the CDR3 DNA, which spans 45 bases and is read in frame from base 1.

Results the study describes overall, beyond this receptor: Sampling was restricted to blood, and TCR repertoires in tissues likely differ from the TCR repertoires found in blood. Compared with non-shared clonotypes, clonotypes shared by all four sorted-subset donors had higher generation probabilities. Naive subsets generally had larger estimated clonotype richness than memory subsets did. Because the study included only a small number of donors, the genetic and exposure-history diversity represented was limited. Even with the large sequencing depth, rarefaction of the sorted-subset datasets indicated that sequencing was incomplete. Across four donors, about 4.5% of naive CD4, 3.5% of naive CD8, around 2.1% of memory CD4, and about 0.4% of memory CD8 clonotypes were shared. Pairwise subsampling led to the expectation that sequencing depth would affect the degree of clonotype sharing among donors.

The rearrangement joined TRBV7-8 to TRBJ1-1, with no D gene named confidently. The clonotype originates from a young woman in good health. Sequencing was carried out using memory CD8+ T cells sorted from blood. The label giving this sample's cell subset or site can be read as: CD45RO+ cells pooled with CCR7-negative TemRA cells. The nucleotide sequence reads as follows: TGTGCCAGCAGCCCGAACATCGGGGAGGACACTGAAGCTTTCTTT. The resulting protein is CASSPNIGEDTEAFF.